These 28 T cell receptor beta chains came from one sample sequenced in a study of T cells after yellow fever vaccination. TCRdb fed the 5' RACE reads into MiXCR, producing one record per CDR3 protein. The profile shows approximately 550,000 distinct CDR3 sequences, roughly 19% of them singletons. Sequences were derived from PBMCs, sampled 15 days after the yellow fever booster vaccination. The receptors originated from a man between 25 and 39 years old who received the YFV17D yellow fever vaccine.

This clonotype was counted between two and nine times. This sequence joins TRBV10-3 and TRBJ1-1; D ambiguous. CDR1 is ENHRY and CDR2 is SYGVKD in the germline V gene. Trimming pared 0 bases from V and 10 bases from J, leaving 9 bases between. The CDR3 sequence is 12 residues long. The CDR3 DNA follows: TGTGCCATCAGTGAGTCCGCAGGAGTAGCTTTCTTT. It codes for CAISESAGVAFF.

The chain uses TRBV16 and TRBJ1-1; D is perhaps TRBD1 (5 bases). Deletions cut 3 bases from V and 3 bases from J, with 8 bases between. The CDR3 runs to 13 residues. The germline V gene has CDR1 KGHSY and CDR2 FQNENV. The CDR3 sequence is CASSHLGDTEAFF. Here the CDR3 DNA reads TGTGCCAGCAGCCATTTGGGGGACACTGAAGCTTTCTTT.

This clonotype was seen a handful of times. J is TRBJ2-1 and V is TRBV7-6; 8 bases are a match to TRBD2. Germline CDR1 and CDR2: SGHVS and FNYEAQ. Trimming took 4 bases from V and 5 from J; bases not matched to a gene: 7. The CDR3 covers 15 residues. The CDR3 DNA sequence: TGTGCCAGCAGCTGGGTAGCGGGGCTAAACAATGAGCAGTTCTTC. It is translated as CASSWVAGLNNEQFF.

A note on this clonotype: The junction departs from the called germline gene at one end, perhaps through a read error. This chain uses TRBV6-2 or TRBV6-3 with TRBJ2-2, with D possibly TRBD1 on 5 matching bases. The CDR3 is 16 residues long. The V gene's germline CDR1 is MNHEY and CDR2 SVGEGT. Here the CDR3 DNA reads TGTGCCAGCAGTTACTTCCAAGGGGCGAACGCCGGGGAGCTGTTTTTT. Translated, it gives CASSYFQGANAGELFF.

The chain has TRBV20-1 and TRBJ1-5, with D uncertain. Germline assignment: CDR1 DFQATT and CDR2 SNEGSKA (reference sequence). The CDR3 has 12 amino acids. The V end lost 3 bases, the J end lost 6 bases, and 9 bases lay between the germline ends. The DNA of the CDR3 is TGCAGTGCTAGTGGGTGGGGTCAGCCCCAGCATTTT. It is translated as CSASGWGQPQHF.

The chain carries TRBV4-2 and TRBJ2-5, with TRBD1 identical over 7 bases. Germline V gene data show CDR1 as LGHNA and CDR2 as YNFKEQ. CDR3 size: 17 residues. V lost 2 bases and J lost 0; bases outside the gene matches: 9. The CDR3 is CASSQTPTGAYQETQYF. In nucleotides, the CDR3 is TGTGCCAGCAGCCAAACCCCAACAGGGGCCTACCAAGAGACCCAGTACTTC.

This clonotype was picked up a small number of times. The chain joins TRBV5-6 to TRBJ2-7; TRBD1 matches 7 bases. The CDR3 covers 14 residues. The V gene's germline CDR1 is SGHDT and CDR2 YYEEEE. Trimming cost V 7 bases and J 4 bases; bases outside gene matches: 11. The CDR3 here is CASQARGQRYEQYF. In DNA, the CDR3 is TGTGCCAGCCAGGCGAGGGGGCAAAGGTACGAGCAGTACTTC.

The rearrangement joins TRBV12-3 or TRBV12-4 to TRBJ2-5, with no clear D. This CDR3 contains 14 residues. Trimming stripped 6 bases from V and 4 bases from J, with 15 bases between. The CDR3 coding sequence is TGTGCCAGCAGGCCTACTATCATAGTAGAGACCCAGTACTTC. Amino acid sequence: CASRPTIIVETQYF.

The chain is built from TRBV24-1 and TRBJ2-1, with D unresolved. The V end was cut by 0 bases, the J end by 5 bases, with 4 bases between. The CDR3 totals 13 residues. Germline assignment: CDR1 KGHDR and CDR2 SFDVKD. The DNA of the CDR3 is TGTGCCACCAGTGATTTGAGCCACAATGAGCAGTTCTTC. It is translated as CATSDLSHNEQFF.

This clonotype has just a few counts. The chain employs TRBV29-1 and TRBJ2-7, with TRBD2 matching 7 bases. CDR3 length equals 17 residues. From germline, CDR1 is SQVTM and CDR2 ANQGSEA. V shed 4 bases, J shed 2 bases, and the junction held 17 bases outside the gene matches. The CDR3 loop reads CSVGQRDPPEYPYEQYF. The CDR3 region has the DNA TGCAGCGTTGGGCAGCGGGACCCCCCTGAGTACCCCTACGAGCAGTACTTC.

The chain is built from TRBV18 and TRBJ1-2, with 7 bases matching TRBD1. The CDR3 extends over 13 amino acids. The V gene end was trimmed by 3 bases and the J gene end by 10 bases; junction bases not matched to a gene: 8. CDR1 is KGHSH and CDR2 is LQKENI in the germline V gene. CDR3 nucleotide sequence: TGTGCCAGCTCACCGACACAGGGGCTAGACTACACCTTC. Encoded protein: CASSPTQGLDYTF. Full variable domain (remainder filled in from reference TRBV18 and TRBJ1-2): NAGVMQNPRHLVRRRGQEARLRCSPMKGHSHVYWYRQLPEEGLKFMVYLQKENIIDESGMPKERFSAEFPKEGPSILRIQQVVRGDSAAYFCASSPTQGLDYTFGSGTRLTVV.

This CDR3 reads CASSNLAGATDTQYF. The CDR3 region has the DNA TGTGCCAGTAGTAATCTAGCGGGGGCCACAGATACGCAGTATTTT. This chain links TRBV19 with TRBJ2-3; 10 bases align to TRBD2. The CDR3 length is 15 residues. The V and J ends lost 4 bases and 2 bases, in that order; junction bases with no gene match: 3. Per the germline V gene, CDR1 is LNHDA and CDR2 is SQIVND (reference sequence).

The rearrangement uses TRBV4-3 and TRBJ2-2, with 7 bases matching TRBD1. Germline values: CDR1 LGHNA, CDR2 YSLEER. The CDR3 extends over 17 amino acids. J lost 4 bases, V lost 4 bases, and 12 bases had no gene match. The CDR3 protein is CASSRDDREVFTGELFF. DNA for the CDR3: TGCGCCAGCAGCCGAGACGACAGGGAAGTTTTCACCGGGGAGCTGTTTTTT.

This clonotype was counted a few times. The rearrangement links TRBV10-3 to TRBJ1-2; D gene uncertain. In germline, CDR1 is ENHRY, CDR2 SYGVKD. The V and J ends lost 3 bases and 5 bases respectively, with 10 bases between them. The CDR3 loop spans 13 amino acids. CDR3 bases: TGTGCCATCAGTGAAGGTACACAGTATGGCTACACCTTC. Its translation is CAISEGTQYGYTF.

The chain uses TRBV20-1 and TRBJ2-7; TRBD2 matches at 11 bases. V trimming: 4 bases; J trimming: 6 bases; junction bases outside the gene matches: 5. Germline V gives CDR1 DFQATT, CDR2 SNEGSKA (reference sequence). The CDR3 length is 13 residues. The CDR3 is CSATLAGAGEQYF. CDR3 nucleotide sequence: TGCAGTGCTACACTAGCGGGAGCTGGCGAGCAGTACTTC.

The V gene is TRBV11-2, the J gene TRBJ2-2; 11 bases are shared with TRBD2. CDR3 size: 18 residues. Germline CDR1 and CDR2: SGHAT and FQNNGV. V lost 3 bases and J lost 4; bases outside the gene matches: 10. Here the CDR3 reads CASSFRTSGFAGTGELFF. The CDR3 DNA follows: TGTGCCAGCAGCTTTAGGACTAGCGGGTTCGCCGGCACCGGGGAGCTGTTTTTT.

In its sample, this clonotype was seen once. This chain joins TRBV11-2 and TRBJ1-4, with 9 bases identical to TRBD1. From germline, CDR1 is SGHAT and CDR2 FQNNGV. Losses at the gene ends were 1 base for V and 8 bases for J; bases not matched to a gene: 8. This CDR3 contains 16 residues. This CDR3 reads CASSLALVDRGEKLFF. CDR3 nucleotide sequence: TGTGCCAGCAGCTTAGCCCTGGTCGACAGGGGGGAAAAACTGTTTTTT.

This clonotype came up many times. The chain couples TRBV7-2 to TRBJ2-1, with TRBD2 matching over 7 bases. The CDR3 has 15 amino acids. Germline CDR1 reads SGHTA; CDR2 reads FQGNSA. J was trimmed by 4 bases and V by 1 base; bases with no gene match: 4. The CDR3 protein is CASSLGASGYNEQFF. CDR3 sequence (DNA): TGTGCCAGCAGCTTAGGTGCTAGCGGTTACAATGAGCAGTTCTTC.

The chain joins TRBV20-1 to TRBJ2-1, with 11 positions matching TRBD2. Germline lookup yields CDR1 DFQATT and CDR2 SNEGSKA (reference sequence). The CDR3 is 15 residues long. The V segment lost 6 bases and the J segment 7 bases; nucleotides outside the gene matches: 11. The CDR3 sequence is CSAIGGSGRGNEQFF. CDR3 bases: TGCAGTGCCATAGGGGGTAGCGGGAGGGGGAATGAGCAGTTCTTC.

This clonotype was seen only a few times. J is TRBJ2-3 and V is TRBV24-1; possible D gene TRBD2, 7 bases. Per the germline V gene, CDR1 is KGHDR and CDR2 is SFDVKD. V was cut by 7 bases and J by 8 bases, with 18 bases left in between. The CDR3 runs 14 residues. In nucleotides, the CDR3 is TGTGCCACCAGCACGACGGGGGGCGACGGTACGCAGTATTTT. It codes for CATSTTGGDGTQYF.

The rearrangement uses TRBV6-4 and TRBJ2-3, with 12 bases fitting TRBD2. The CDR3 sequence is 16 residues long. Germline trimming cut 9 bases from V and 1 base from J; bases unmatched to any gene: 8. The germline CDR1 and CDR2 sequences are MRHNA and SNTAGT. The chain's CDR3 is CARTSGSNRRTDTQYF. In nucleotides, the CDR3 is TGTGCCAGGACTAGCGGGAGCAATCGACGCACAGATACGCAGTATTTT.

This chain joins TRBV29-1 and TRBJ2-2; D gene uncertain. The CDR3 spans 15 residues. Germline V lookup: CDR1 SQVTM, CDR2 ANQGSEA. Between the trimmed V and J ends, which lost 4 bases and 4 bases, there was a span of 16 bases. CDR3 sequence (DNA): TGCAGCGTTGGGCTTTCTAGGGAAGGCACCGGGGAGCTGTTTTTT. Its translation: CSVGLSREGTGELFF.

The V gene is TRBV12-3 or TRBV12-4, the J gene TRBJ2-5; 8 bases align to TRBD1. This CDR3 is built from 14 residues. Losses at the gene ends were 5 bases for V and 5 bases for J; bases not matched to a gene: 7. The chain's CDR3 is CASSPTGGLETQYF. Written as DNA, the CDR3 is TGTGCCAGCAGTCCCACAGGGGGACTGGAGACCCAGTACTTC.

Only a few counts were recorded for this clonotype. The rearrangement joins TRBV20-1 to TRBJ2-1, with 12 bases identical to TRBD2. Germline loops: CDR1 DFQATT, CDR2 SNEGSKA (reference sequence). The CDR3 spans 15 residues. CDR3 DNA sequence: TGCAGCCCCTCTAGCGGGAGGGCCCTAGAGGGTGAGCAGTTCTTC. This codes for CSPSSGRALEGEQFF.

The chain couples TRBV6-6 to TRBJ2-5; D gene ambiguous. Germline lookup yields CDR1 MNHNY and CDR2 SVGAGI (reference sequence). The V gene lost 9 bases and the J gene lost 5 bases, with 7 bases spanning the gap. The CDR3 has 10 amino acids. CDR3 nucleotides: TGTGCCAGAGTTTGGGAGACCCAGTACTTC. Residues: CARVWETQYF.

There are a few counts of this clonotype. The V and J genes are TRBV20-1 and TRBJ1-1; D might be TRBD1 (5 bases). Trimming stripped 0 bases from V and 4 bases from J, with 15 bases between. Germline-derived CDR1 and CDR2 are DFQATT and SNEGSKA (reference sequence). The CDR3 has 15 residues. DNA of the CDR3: TGCAGTGCTAGAGATCCCCGGGGCGCAGGCACTGAAGCTTTCTTT. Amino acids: CSARDPRGAGTEAFF.

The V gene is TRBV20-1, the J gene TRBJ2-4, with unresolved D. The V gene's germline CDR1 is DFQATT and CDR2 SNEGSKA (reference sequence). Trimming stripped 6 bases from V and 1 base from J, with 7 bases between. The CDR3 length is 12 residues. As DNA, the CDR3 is TGCAGTGCCGTGGGGGCCAAAAACATTCAGTACTTC. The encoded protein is CSAVGAKNIQYF.

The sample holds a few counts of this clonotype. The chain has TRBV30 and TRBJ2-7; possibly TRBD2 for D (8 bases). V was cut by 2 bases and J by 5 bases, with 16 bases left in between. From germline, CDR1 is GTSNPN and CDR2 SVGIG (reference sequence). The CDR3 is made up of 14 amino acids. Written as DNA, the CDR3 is TGTGCCTGGAGTCGGGGACTAGGGGGCCACGAGCAGTACTTC. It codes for CAWSRGLGGHEQYF.